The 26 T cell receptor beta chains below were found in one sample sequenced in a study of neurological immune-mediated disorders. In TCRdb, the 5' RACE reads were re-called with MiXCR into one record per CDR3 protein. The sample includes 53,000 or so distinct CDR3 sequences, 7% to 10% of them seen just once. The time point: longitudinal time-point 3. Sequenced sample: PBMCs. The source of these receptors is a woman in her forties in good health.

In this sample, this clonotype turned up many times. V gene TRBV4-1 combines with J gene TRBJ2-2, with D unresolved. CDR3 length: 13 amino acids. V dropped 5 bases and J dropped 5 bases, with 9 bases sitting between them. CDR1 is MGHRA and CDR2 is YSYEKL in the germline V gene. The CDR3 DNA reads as TGCGCCAGCAGCTATGGACCTACCGGGGAGCTGTTTTTT. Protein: CASSYGPTGELFF.

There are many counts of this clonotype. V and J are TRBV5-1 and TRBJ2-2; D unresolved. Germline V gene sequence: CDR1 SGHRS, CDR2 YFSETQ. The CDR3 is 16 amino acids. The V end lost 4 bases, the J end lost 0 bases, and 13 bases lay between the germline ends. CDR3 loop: CASSPSPGSNTGELFF. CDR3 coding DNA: TGCGCCAGCAGCCCTTCCCCAGGTTCGAACACCGGGGAGCTGTTTTTT.

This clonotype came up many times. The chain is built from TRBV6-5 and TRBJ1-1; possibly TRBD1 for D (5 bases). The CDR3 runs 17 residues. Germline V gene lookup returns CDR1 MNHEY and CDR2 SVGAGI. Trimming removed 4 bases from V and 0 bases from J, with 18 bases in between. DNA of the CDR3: TGTGCCAGCAGTTTGGGTTCAGGGTTTGGGGTGAACACTGAAGCTTTCTTT. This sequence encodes CASSLGSGFGVNTEAFF.

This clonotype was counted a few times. CDR3 amino acids: CASQTSGGYNEQFF. The CDR3, as DNA: TGTGCCAGCCAGACTAGCGGAGGCTACAATGAGCAGTTCTTC. The rearrangement links TRBV6-2 or TRBV6-3 to TRBJ2-1; 9 bases are shared with TRBD2. Per the germline V gene, CDR1 is MNHEY and CDR2 is SVGEGT. CDR3 length: 14 residues. The ends lost 8 bases at V and 3 bases at J; junction bases unmatched: 5.

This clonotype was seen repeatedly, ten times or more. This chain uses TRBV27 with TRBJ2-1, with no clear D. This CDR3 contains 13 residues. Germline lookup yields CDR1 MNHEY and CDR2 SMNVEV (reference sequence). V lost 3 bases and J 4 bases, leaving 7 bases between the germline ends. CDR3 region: CASSFHLYNEQFF. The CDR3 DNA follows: TGTGCCAGCAGTTTTCATCTATACAATGAGCAGTTCTTC.

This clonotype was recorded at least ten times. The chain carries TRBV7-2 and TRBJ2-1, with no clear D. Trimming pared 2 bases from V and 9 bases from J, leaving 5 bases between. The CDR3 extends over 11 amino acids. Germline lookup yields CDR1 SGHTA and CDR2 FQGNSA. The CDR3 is CASSLSSEQFF. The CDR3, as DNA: TGTGCCAGCAGCTTAAGCAGTGAGCAGTTCTTC.

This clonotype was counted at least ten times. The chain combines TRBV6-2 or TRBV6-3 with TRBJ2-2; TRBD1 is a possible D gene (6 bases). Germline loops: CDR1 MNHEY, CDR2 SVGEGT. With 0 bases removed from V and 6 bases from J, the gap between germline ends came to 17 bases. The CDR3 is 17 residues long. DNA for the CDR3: TGTGCCAGCAGTTACTCGATACAAGGGGGAAGTCCCGGGGAGCTGTTTTTT. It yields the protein CASSYSIQGGSPGELFF.

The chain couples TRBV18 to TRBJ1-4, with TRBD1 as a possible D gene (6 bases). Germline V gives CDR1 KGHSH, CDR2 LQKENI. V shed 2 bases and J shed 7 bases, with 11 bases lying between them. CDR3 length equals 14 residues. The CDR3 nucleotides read TGTGCCAGCTCACCAGGCAGGGGTGGTGAAAAACTGTTTTTT. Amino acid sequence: CASSPGRGGEKLFF.

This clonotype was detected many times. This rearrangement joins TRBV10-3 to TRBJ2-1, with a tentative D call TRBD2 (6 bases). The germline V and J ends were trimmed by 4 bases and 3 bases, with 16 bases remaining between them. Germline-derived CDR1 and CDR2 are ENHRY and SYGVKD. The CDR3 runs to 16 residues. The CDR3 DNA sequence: TGTGCCATCAGTGCCGGCGGGGCAGGCGGCTACAATGAGCAGTTCTTC. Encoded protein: CAISAGGAGGYNEQFF.

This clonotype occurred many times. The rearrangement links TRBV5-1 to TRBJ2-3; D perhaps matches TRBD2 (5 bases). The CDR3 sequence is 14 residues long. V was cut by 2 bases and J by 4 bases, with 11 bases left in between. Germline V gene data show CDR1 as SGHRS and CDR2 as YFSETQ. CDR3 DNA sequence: TGCGCCAGCAGCTTCGGGGTCACCGCAGATACGCAGTATTTT. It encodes CASSFGVTADTQYF.

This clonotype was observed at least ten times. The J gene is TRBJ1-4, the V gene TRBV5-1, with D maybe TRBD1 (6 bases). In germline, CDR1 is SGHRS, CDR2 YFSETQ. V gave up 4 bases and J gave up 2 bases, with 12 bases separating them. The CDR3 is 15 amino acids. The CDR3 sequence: CASSLGQTTNEKLFF. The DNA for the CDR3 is TGCGCCAGCAGCCTGGGACAAACGACTAATGAAAAACTGTTTTTT.

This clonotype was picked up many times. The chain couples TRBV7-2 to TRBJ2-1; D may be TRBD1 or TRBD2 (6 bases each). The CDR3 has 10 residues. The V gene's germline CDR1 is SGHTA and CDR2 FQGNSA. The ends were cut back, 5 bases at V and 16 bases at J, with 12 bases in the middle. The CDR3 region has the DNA TGTGCCAGCAGCGGGGGGCGCGGCTTCTTC. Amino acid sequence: CASSGGRGFF. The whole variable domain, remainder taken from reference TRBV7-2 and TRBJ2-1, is GAGVSQSPSNKVTEKGKDVELRCDPISGHTALYWYRQSLGQGLEFLIYFQGNSAPDKSGLPSDRFSAERTGGSVSTLTIQRTQQEDSAVYLCASSGGRGFFGPGTRLTVL.

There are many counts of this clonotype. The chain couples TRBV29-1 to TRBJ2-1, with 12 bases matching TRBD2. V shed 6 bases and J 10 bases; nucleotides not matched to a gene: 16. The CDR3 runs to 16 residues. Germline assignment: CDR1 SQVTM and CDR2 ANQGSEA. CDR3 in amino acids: CSVADSSGGVRGEQFF. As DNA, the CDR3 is TGCAGCGTCGCCGATTCTAGCGGGGGGGTGAGGGGAGAGCAGTTCTTC.

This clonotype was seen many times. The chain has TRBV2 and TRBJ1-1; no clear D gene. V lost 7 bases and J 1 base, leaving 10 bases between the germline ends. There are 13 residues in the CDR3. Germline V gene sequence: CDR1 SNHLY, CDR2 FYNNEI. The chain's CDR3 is CASKLEGNTEAFF. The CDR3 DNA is TGTGCCAGCAAGTTAGAGGGGAACACTGAAGCTTTCTTT.

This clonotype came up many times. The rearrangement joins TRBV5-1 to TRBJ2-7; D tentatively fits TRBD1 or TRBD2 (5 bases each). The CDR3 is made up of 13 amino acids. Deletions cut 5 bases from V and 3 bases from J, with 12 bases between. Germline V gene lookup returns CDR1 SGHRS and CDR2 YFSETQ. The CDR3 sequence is CASRGDRYYEQYF. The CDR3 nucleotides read TGCGCCAGCAGGGGAGACAGATACTACGAGCAGTACTTC.

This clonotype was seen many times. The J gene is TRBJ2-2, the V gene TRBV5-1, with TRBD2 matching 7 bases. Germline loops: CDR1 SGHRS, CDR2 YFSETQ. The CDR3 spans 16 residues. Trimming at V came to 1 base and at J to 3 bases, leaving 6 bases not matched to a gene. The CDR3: CASSLSLAEDTGELFF. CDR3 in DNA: TGCGCCAGCAGCTTGTCTCTAGCGGAGGACACCGGGGAGCTGTTTTTT.

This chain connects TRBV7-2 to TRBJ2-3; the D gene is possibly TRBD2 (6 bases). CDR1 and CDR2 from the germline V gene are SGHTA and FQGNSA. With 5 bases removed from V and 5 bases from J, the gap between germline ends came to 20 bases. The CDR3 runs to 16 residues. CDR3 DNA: TGTGCCAGCAGCACCCCCGGAACAACAGCGGGAGATACGCAGTATTTT. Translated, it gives CASSTPGTTAGDTQYF. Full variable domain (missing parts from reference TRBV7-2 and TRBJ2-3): GAGVSQSPSNKVTEKGKDVELRCDPISGHTALYWYRQSLGQGLEFLIYFQGNSAPDKSGLPSDRFSAERTGGSVSTLTIQRTQQEDSAVYLCASSTPGTTAGDTQYFGPGTRLTVL.

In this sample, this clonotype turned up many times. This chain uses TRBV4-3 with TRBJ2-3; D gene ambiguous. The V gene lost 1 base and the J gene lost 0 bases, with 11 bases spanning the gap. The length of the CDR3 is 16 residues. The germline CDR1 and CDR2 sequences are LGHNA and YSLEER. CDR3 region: CASSQGGSPSTDTQYF. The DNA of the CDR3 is TGCGCCAGCAGCCAAGGCGGAAGTCCCAGCACAGATACGCAGTATTTT.

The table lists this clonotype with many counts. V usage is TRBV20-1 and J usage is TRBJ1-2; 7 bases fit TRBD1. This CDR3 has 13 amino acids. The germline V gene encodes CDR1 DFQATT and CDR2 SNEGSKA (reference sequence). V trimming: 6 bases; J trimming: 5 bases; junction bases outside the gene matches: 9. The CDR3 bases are TGCAGTGCCAGGGGGTCGCGGTCGTATGGCTACACCTTC. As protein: CSARGSRSYGYTF.

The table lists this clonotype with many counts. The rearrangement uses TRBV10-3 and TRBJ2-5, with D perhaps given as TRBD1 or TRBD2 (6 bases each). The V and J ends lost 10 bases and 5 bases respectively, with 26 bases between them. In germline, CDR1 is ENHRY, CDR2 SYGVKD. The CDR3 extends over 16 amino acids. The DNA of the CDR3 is TGTGCCACCGCGAGAGGCGGGACATTGTCGTGGGAGACCCAGTACTTC. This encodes CATARGGTLSWETQYF.

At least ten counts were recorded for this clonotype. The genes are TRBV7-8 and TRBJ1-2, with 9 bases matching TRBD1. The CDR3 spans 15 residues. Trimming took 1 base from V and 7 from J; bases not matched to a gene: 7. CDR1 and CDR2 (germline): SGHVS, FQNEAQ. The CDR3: CASSLVAQGAGGYTF. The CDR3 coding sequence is TGTGCCAGCAGCTTAGTGGCACAGGGGGCCGGTGGCTACACCTTC.

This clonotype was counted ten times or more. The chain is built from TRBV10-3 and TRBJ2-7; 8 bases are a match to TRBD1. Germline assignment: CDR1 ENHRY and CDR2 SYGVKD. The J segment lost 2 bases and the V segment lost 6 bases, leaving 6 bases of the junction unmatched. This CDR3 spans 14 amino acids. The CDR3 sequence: CAIRSTGQAYEQYF. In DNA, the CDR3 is TGTGCCATCAGGAGCACGGGACAGGCCTACGAGCAGTACTTC.

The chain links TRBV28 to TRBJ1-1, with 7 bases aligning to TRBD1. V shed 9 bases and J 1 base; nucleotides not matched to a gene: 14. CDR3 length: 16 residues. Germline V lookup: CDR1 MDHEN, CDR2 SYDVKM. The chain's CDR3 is CASPPSRGGTNTEAFF. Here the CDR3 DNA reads TGTGCCAGTCCCCCGAGCAGGGGGGGGACGAACACTGAAGCTTTCTTT.

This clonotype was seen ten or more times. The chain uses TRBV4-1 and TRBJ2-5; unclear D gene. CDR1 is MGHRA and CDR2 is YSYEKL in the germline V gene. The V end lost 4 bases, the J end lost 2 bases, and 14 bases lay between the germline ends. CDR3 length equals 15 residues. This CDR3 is CASSLVRADQETQYF. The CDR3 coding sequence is TGCGCCAGCAGCCTAGTAAGGGCGGATCAAGAGACCCAGTACTTC.

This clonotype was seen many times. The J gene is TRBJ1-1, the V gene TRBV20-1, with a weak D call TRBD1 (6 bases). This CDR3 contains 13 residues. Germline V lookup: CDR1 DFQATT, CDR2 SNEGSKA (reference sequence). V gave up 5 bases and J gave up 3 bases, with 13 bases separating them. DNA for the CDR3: TGCAGTGCTGGTGAGGGGGATTACACTGAAGCTTTCTTT. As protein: CSAGEGDYTEAFF.

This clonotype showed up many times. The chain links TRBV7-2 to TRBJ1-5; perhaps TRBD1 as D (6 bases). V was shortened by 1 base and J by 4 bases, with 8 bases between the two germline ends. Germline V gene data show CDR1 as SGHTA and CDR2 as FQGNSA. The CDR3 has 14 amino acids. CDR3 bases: TGTGCCAGCAGCTTAGGGACAGCGAATCAGCCCCAGCATTTT. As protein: CASSLGTANQPQHF.